One and the same sample provided the 17 T cell receptor beta chains below, sequenced in a study of blood T cell repertoires in COVID-19. The table came from immunoSEQ multiplex PCR; TCRdb's copy has only in-frame clones and leaves some out. This table holds 120,000 to 150,000 clones, approximately 84% found once. Sequenced: peripheral blood. These receptors came from a woman older than 75 in a cohort sampled during active or convalescent COVID-19.

The V and J genes are TRBV12-5 and TRBJ1-2, with D tentatively TRBD1 (5 bases). CDR1 LGHNT and CDR2 FRNRAP come from the germline V gene. This CDR3 has 15 residues. V shed 5 bases and J shed 0 bases, with 13 bases lying between them. The chain's CDR3 is CASGLWTSSNYGYTF. The CDR3 coding sequence is TGTGCTAGTGGTCTATGGACATCGTCTAACTATGGCTACACCTTC.

The chain uses TRBV9 and TRBJ1-3; the D gene is possibly TRBD1 (5 bases). Germline loops: CDR1 SGDLS, CDR2 YYNGEE. This CDR3 is 15 amino acids long. V lost 0 bases, J lost 0 bases, and 7 bases lay in between. CDR3 nucleotides: TGTGCCAGCAGCGTAGAGGGGAACTCTGGAAACACCATATATTTT. This gives the protein CASSVEGNSGNTIYF. Together with reference TRBV9 and TRBJ1-3, the CDR3 gives the full variable domain: DSGVTQTPKHLITATGQRVTLRCSPRSGDLSVYWYQQSLDQGLQFLIQYYNGEERAKGNILERFSAQQFPDLHSELNLSSLELGDSALYFCASSVEGNSGNTIYFGEGSWLTVV.

The CDR3 protein is CASSLGPRRDSGYEQYF. CDR3 DNA: TGTGCCAGCAGCTTGGGCCCCCGAAGGGACTCTGGGTACGAGCAGTACTTC. The chain carries TRBV5-5 and TRBJ2-7; weak D call: TRBD2 (6 bases). CDR3 length: 17 residues. Per the germline V gene, CDR1 is SGHKS and CDR2 is YYEKEE (reference sequence). Trimming removed 0 bases from V and 4 bases from J, with 20 bases in between.

This rearrangement joins TRBV6-6 to TRBJ2-2; D may be TRBD2 (6 bases). The CDR3 spans 16 residues. Germline V gene sequence: CDR1 MNHNY, CDR2 SVGAGI (reference sequence). Trimming removed 5 bases from V and 4 bases from J, with 17 bases in between. CDR3 loop: CASSRLRERGTGELFF. The CDR3 DNA is TGTGCCAGCAGTCGATTACGGGAGAGGGGCACCGGGGAGCTGTTTTTT.

Only a few counts were recorded for this clone. The rearrangement joins TRBV19 to TRBJ2-2, with 8 positions matching TRBD2. J gave up 5 bases and V 4 bases, and 3 bases lay outside the gene matches. The CDR3 runs to 14 residues. The germline V gene encodes CDR1 LNHDA and CDR2 SQIVND (reference sequence). The CDR3 here is CASSKVAGTGELFF. CDR3 nucleotides: TGTGCCAGTAGTAAGGTAGCGGGGACCGGGGAGCTGTTTTTT.

The V call is TRBV19, the J call TRBJ1-2; 8 bases map to TRBD1. This CDR3 is built from 14 residues. Germline assignment: CDR1 LNHDA and CDR2 SQIVND (reference sequence). With 6 bases clipped from V and 4 bases from J, the junction kept 7 bases outside the gene matches. CDR3 bases: TGTGCCAGTAGGTACGGACAGGGATTCTATGGCTACACCTTC. Amino acid sequence: CASRYGQGFYGYTF.

The chain recombines TRBV6-5 with TRBJ1-2; D is possibly TRBD1 (6 bases). The CDR3 length is 13 residues. V lost 8 bases and J lost 5, with 15 bases in between. Germline values: CDR1 MNHEY, CDR2 SVGAGI. The CDR3 DNA reads TGTGCCAGCGCCGCAGGGGCATATTATGGCTACACCTTC. The encoded protein is CASAAGAYYGYTF.

This chain uses TRBV5-4 with TRBJ2-3; D is possibly TRBD2 (6 bases). The CDR3 runs to 15 residues. Germline CDR1 SGHNT, CDR2 YYREEE (reference sequence). The V gene lost 4 bases and the J gene lost 1 base, with 13 bases spanning the gap. DNA for the CDR3: TGTGCCAGCAGCCTGCCGGGGGAGGGCACAGATACGCAGTATTTT. Translating it yields CASSLPGEGTDTQYF.

This clone was counted once. The chain has TRBV30 and TRBJ2-5; tentatively, D is TRBD2 (6 bases). Deletions cut 0 bases from V and 5 bases from J, with 16 bases between. The CDR3 consists of 15 residues. Germline-derived CDR1 and CDR2 are GTSNPN and SVGIG (reference sequence). CDR3 bases: TGTGCCTGGAGTGTACTGACGGGTGGAGGGGAGACCCAGTACTTC. It encodes CAWSVLTGGGETQYF.

This clone was observed a handful of times. The chain recombines TRBV2 with TRBJ2-7, with D perhaps matching TRBD1 (6 bases). Trimming stripped 6 bases from V and 0 bases from J, with 12 bases between. The CDR3 contains 14 residues. Germline assignment: CDR1 SNHLY and CDR2 FYNNEI. The CDR3 loop reads CASRNRAISYEQYF. CDR3 bases: TGTGCCAGCAGAAACAGGGCTATCTCCTACGAGCAGTACTTC.

The chain is built from TRBV7-8 and TRBJ2-5, with TRBD1 matching over 7 bases. Trimming at V came to 1 base and at J to 1 base, leaving 9 bases not matched to a gene. From germline, CDR1 is SGHVS and CDR2 FQNEAQ. The CDR3 spans 17 residues. The CDR3 region is CASSLGSLQGFQETQYF. The CDR3 DNA reads TGTGCCAGCAGCTTAGGAAGCTTACAGGGGTTCCAAGAGACCCAGTACTTC. The whole variable domain, filled in from reference TRBV7-8 and TRBJ2-5, reads GAGVSQSPRYKVAKRGQDVALRCDPISGHVSLFWYQQALGQGPEFLTYFQNEAQLDKSGLPSDRFFAERPEGSVSTLKIQRTQQEDSAVYLCASSLGSLQGFQETQYFGPGTRLLVL.

This clone was counted a few times. The V call is TRBV2, the J call TRBJ2-3, with D possibly matching TRBD2 (6 bases). The CDR3 contains 13 residues. Germline V gives CDR1 SNHLY, CDR2 FYNNEI. V was trimmed by 8 bases and J by 3 bases, leaving 12 bases between them. This CDR3 reads CASGGWVTDTQYF. DNA for the CDR3: TGTGCCAGCGGGGGGTGGGTGACAGATACGCAGTATTTT.

The chain carries TRBV7-2 and TRBJ2-2; 8 positions match TRBD1. The J segment lost 1 base and the V segment lost 6 bases, leaving 1 base of the junction unmatched. The CDR3 totals 14 residues. Germline V gene data show CDR1 as SGHTA and CDR2 as FQGNSA. The CDR3 coding sequence is TGTGCCAGCAGAGGGACAGGGAACACCGGGGAGCTGTTTTTT. It specifies CASRGTGNTGELFF.

This sequence joins TRBV5-1 and TRBJ2-5, with unresolved D. CDR3 length equals 13 residues. V was pared by 2 bases and J by 1 base, with 6 bases between. Germline CDR1 SGHRS, CDR2 YFSETQ. CDR3 sequence reads: CASSFGPQETQYF. DNA for the CDR3: TGCGCCAGCAGCTTTGGGCCCCAAGAGACCCAGTACTTC. Drawing the rest from reference TRBV5-1 and TRBJ2-5, the complete variable domain is KAGVTQTPRYLIKTRGQQVTLSCSPISGHRSVSWYQQTPGQGLQFLFEYFSETQRNKGNFPGRFSGRQFSNSRSEMNVSTLELGDSALYLCASSFGPQETQYFGPGTRLLVL.

V and J are TRBV10-3 and TRBJ2-1; TRBD2 matches at 10 bases. The CDR3 runs to 15 residues. Germline lookup yields CDR1 ENHRY and CDR2 SYGVKD. V shed 5 bases and J 6 bases; nucleotides not matched to a gene: 7. DNA for the CDR3: TGTGCCATCAGTTCCGGGACTAGCGCTTTCAATGAGCAGTTCTTC. It codes for CAISSGTSAFNEQFF.

This CDR3 is CASSDSRGGGVLETQYF. In nucleotides, the CDR3 is TGTGCCAGCAGTGACTCCCGCGGAGGGGGGGTGTTGGAGACCCAGTACTTC. The chain recombines TRBV6-4 with TRBJ2-5; perhaps TRBD2 as D (7 bases). Germline V gene sequence: CDR1 MRHNA, CDR2 SNTAGT. Trimming pared 0 bases from V and 5 bases from J, leaving 19 bases between. The CDR3 runs 17 residues.

The chain has TRBV28 and TRBJ2-1, with 7 bases matching TRBD1. V was clipped by 4 bases and J by 3 bases; unmatched bases: 9. Germline CDR1 is MDHEN and CDR2 is SYDVKM. The CDR3 runs 16 residues. CDR3 region: CASSSRNRGDYNEQFF. In nucleotides, the CDR3 is TGTGCCAGCAGTTCCCGAAACAGGGGAGACTACAATGAGCAGTTCTTC. The full variable domain, with the rest looked up from reference TRBV28 and TRBJ2-1, is DVKVTQSSRYLVKRTGEKVFLECVQDMDHENMFWYRQDPGLGLRLIYFSYDVKMKEKGDIPEGYSVSREKKERFSLILESASTNQTSMYLCASSSRNRGDYNEQFFGPGTRLTVL.